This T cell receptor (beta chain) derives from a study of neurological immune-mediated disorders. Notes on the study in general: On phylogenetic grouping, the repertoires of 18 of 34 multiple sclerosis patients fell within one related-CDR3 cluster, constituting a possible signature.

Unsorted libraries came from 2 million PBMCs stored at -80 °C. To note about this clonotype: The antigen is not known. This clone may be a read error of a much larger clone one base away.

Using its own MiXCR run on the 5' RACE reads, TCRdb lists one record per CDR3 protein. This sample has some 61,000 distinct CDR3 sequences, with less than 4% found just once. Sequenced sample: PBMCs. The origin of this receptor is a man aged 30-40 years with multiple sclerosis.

The CDR3 bases are TGCAGCGTTGAAAGGACAGATACGCAGTATTTT. It yields the protein CSVERTDTQYF. The chain carries TRBV29-1 and TRBJ2-3; D ambiguous. Trimming cost V 2 bases and J 3 bases, with 3 bases left between them. Germline CDR1 SQVTM, CDR2 ANQGSEA. The CDR3 covers 11 residues.